Listed here are 2 T cell receptor beta chains from one sample, sequenced in a study of OX40 agonist ivuxolimab in advanced cancers. The assay was immunoSEQ multiplex PCR, and TCRdb's table has in-frame clones only and misses some. The data show about 160,000 clones, roughly 94% seen once. The source material was CD4+ or CD8+ T cells sorted from blood, sampled in a trial of the OX40 agonist ivuxolimab. The source is an adult with an advanced solid tumor such as melanoma, head and neck, liver or kidney cancer.

The gene calls are TRBV18 and TRBJ1-2, with D hard to call. CDR3 length: 12 amino acids. Trimming left V 2 bases short and J 5 bases short, with 6 bases between. The V gene's germline CDR1 is KGHSH and CDR2 LQKENI. The CDR3, as DNA: TGTGCCAGCTCACCAGGGGTTTATGGCTACACCTTC. Residues: CASSPGVYGYTF.

This rearrangement joins TRBV7-8 to TRBJ2-5; D may match TRBD1 or TRBD2 (5 bases each). CDR3 size: 16 residues. The V end was cut by 1 base, the J end by 5 bases, with 17 bases between. The germline gives CDR1 SGHVS, CDR2 FQNEAQ. CDR3 coding DNA: TGTGCCAGCAGCTTAGTCCCCCTCTGGGGGACGGAGACCCAGTACTTC. Amino acids: CASSLVPLWGTETQYF.